Listed here are 14 T cell receptor beta chains from one sample, sequenced in a study of T cells in women clearing cervical HPV infection. Assay: immunoSEQ multiplex PCR; the TCRdb copy retains only in-frame clones and omits some. The sample holds roughly 45,000 clones. What was sequenced was blood buffy coat. The origin of the receptors is a woman aged 18 to 75 with a cervical HPV16 infection that either progressed to CIN3+ or cleared (not recorded which).

About this clone: Read sequence stops 3 residues before the CDR3 end, and the germline J gene provides the missing end. The chain joins TRBV12-3 or TRBV12-4 to TRBJ2-7; tentative D call: TRBD2 (5 bases). The CDR3 is made up of 13 amino acids. V gave up 5 bases and J gave up 3 bases, with 11 bases separating them. The DNA read from the CDR3 is TGTGCCAGCAGTCGGACTCCGAACTACGAG. This codes for CASSRTPNYE. Given in full, the CDR3 is CASSRTPNYEQYF.

This CDR3 is CASSRTSTGIGKLFF. Incomplete CDR3 DNA: TGCGCCAGCAGCCGTACATCGACAGGGATCGGAAAA. V is TRBV5-1 and J is TRBJ1-4; 7 nucleotides line up with TRBD1. The read stops 3 residues short of the end of the CDR3; the missing end is completed from the germline J gene. V shed 4 bases and J 10 bases; nucleotides not matched to a gene: 13. The CDR3 contains 15 residues. The germline V gene has CDR1 SGHRS and CDR2 YFSETQ.

Incomplete CDR3 DNA: TGCAGTGCTAGAGACCGGGACAGGGGGCCCTATGGC. Translation: CSARDRDRGPYG. The CDR3 as a whole reads CSARDRDRGPYGYTF. The chain recombines TRBV20-1 with TRBJ1-2; 12 bases are shared with TRBD1. The observed sequence ends 3 residues before the CDR3 terminus, with the missing tail filled in from the germline J gene. CDR3 size: 15 residues. Germline CDR1 and CDR2: DFQATT and SNEGSKA (reference sequence). The V gene end was trimmed by 0 bases and the J gene end by 4 bases; junction bases not matched to a gene: 3.

As for this clone: The missing CDR3 end, 3 residues past where the read stops, is filled in from the germline J gene. V and J are TRBV7-9 and TRBJ2-7; 11 bases are shared with TRBD1. The germline V gene encodes CDR1 SEHNR and CDR2 FQNEAQ (reference sequence). The CDR3 is 14 amino acids. With V trimmed by 5 bases and J by 2 bases, 2 bases remained unmatched. This chain's CDR3 is CASSPGQGAYEQYF. The part of the CDR3 DNA that was read is TGTGCCAGCAGCCCGGGACAGGGGGCCTACGAG.

Points on this clone: Read sequence stops 3 residues before the CDR3 end, and the germline J gene provides the missing end. V usage is TRBV20-1 and J usage is TRBJ2-7, with TRBD2 identical over 12 bases. The CDR3 contains 16 residues. V dropped 7 bases and J dropped 3; count of bases not matched to a gene: 13. Germline V gene data show CDR1 as DFQATT and CDR2 as SNEGSKA (reference sequence). CDR3 bases read: TGCAGTGGACGACTAGCGGGGGACCTACTGGGCTACGAG. This translates into CSGRLAGDLLGYE. The CDR3 in full is CSGRLAGDLLGYEQYF.

In regard to this clone: The read ends 3 residues early relative to the CDR3; the germline J gene fills the gap. The V and J genes are TRBV5-1 and TRBJ2-3; 12 bases agree with TRBD2. Trimming took 3 bases from V and 4 from J; bases not matched to a gene: 15. Germline V lookup: CDR1 SGHRS, CDR2 YFSETQ. The CDR3 has 19 amino acids. The CDR3 here is CASSSSSSGGASIADTQYF. CDR3 DNA, as far as it was read: TGCGCCAGCAGCTCATCCTCTAGCGGGGGGGCCTCGATCGCAGATACG.

Regarding this clone: The DNA ends 3 residues before the CDR3 does, and the rest of the CDR3 is filled in from the germline J gene. The V and J genes are TRBV6-1 and TRBJ1-1; no clear D gene. The germline gives CDR1 MNHNS, CDR2 SASEGT. The CDR3 consists of 12 residues. The ends were cut back, 4 bases at V and 0 bases at J, with 3 bases in the middle. The sequenced part of the CDR3 DNA is TGTGCCAGCAGTGGCGTGAACACTGAA. This codes for CASSGVNTE. The complete CDR3 sequence is CASSGVNTEAFF.

Details on this clone: The read stops 3 residues short of the end of the CDR3; the missing end is completed from the germline J gene. The genes are TRBV19 and TRBJ2-3, with TRBD2 identical over 7 bases. Looked up from germline, CDR1 is LNHDA and CDR2 is SQIVND (reference sequence). The CDR3 runs to 14 residues. After removal of 8 bases from V and 2 bases from J, the junction contained 7 bases not matched to a gene. The CDR3 reads CASARGDVTDTQYF. Incomplete CDR3 DNA: TGTGCCAGTGCTCGGGGGGACGTCACAGATACG.

As regards this clone: The observed sequence ends 3 residues before the CDR3 terminus, with the missing tail filled in from the germline J gene. This chain uses TRBV12-3 or TRBV12-4 with TRBJ2-3, with D possibly being TRBD1 (6 bases). Trimming left V 3 bases short and J 1 base short, with 11 bases between. The CDR3 loop spans 15 amino acids. CDR3 in amino acids: CASSFTGSGTDTQYF. The CDR3 bases that were read are TGTGCCAGCAGTTTCACAGGGTCTGGCACAGATACG.

A word on this clone: The CDR3 end is not reached by the read, which stops 3 residues before it; the germline J gene fills it in. The rearrangement links TRBV19 to TRBJ1-1; D remains ambiguous. This CDR3 comprises 12 residues. CDR1 and CDR2 (germline): LNHDA, SQIVND (reference sequence). The CDR3 bases that were read are TGTGCCAGTGCACTAGGGAAGAGGGAA. Translating gives CASALGKRE. The complete CDR3 reads CASALGKREAFF.

Notes on this clone: Read sequence stops 3 residues before the CDR3 end, and the germline J gene provides the missing end. The J gene is TRBJ2-7, the V gene TRBV12-3 or TRBV12-4; 7 nucleotides agree with TRBD1. This CDR3 is 13 amino acids long. V was clipped by 7 bases and J by 4 bases; unmatched bases: 7. The CDR3 protein is CASNRQGNYEQYF. CDR3 DNA, as far as it was read: TGTGCCAGCAATCGACAGGGCAATTACGAG.

In the case of this clone: The CDR3 end lies 3 residues beyond the end of the read and is filled in from the germline J gene. The chain combines TRBV30 with TRBJ1-2; D might be TRBD1 (5 bases). The CDR3 contains 18 residues. Trimming pared 0 bases from V and 3 bases from J, leaving 23 bases between. Per the germline V gene, CDR1 is GTSNPN and CDR2 is SVGIG (reference sequence). CDR3: CAWSVRRMGGMFDYGYTF. CDR3 bases read: TGTGCCTGGAGTGTACGCCGAATGGGGGGGATGTTCGACTATGGC.

As concerns this clone: The CDR3 end is not reached by the read, which stops 3 residues before it; the germline J gene fills it in. The chain is built from TRBV7-9 and TRBJ2-2; a weak D match, TRBD2 (5 bases). This CDR3 spans 15 amino acids. With 2 bases removed from V and 2 bases from J, the gap between germline ends came to 9 bases. Germline V gene data show CDR1 as SEHNR and CDR2 as FQNEAQ (reference sequence). CDR3 loop: CASSLTDSNTGELFF. The CDR3 bases that were read are TGTGCCAGCAGCTTAACGGACTCCAACACCGGGGAG.

To note about this clone: The read ends 3 residues early relative to the CDR3; the germline J gene fills the gap. The chain uses TRBV5-1 and TRBJ2-7; TRBD2 aligns across 7 bases. Germline-derived CDR1 and CDR2 are SGHRS and YFSETQ. After removal of 0 bases from V and 6 bases from J, the junction contained 3 bases not matched to a gene. CDR3 length: 13 residues. The CDR3 sequence: CASSLAWGGEQYF. The sequenced CDR3 bases are TGCGCCAGCAGCTTGGCTTGGGGGGGCGAG.